This is a list of T cell receptor beta chains from one sample in a study of Ad26.COV2.S vaccination and SARS-CoV-2 variants. Repertoires were generated with immunoSEQ multiplex PCR, while TCRdb's copy carries only in-frame clones and drops some. Of hundreds of thousands of clones listed, roughly 86% are singletons. The sample consisted of peripheral blood, taken in a trial of Ad26.COV2.S vaccine versus placebo. The receptors stem from a person aged 18-65 years who received the Ad26.COV2.S COVID-19 vaccine or a placebo. Both conserved end residues are part of each CDR3. Each record gives: D gene, clone size, CDR3 length, V gene, J gene, CDR3 protein, CDR3 DNA. D genes are given only for firm matches. A row's size may be missing; if present it is once, few, many or a size class.

TRBD1	NA	17	TRBV18	TRBJ2-6	CASSPPRGLSGANVLTF	TGTGCCAGCTCACCACCGAGGGGGCTCAGTGGGGCCAACGTCCTGACTTTC
TRBD1	NA	15	TRBV5-8	TRBJ1-6	CASSFGQGAYSPLHF	TGTGCCAGCAGCTTCGGACAGGGGGCTTATTCACCCCTCCACTTT
NA	NA	15	TRBV28	TRBJ2-7	CASSLWGATPYEQYF	TGTGCCAGCAGTTTATGGGGGGCAACCCCCTACGAGCAGTACTTC
NA	NA	16	TRBV5-1	TRBJ1-1	CASSLASGFRFTEAFF	TGCGCCAGCAGCTTGGCGTCAGGGTTCCGTTTCACTGAAGCTTTCTTT
TRBD2	NA	11	TRBV2	TRBJ2-3	CASRGENALYF	TGTGCCAGCCGGGGGGAAAACGCACTGTATTTT
TRBD2	NA	16	TRBV7-3	TRBJ2-1	CASSSTSGGAYNEQFF	TGTGCCAGCAGCTCCACTAGCGGGGGGGCGTACAATGAGCAGTTCTTC
NA	NA	15	TRBV6-5	TRBJ2-5	CASSYSGTSQETQYF	TGTGCCAGCAGTTACTCCGGGACTTCCCAAGAGACCCAGTACTTC
NA	NA	15	TRBV18	TRBJ2-7	CASSPSRIAYYEQYF	TGTGCCAGCTCACCAAGCCGTATCGCCTACTACGAGCAGTACTTC
TRBD2	NA	18	TRBV27	TRBJ2-3	CASSSGWGLAGDADTQYF	TGTGCCAGCAGTTCGGGGTGGGGCCTAGCGGGAGACGCAGATACGCAGTATTTT
NA	NA	15	TRBV5-6	TRBJ2-6	CASSYDSSGGNVLTF	TGTGCCAGCAGCTACGACAGCAGCGGCGGTAACGTCCTGACTTTC
NA	NA	15	TRBV28	TRBJ1-1	CASSLLGLMNTEAFF	TGTGCCAGCAGTTTATTAGGACTCATGAACACTGAAGCTTTCTTT
NA	NA	12	TRBV5-6	TRBJ1-2	CASSLTGYGYTF	TGTGCCAGCAGTTTGACAGGCTATGGCTACACCTTC
NA	NA	14	TRBV9	TRBJ2-7	CASSVADGRPQQYF	TGTGCCAGCAGCGTAGCGGACGGCCGACCCCAGCAGTACTTC
TRBD2	NA	14	TRBV14	TRBJ2-1	CATLRLAGLDEQFF	TGTGCCACCCTAAGACTAGCTGGTTTGGATGAGCAGTTCTTC
NA	NA	14	TRBV29-1	TRBJ2-1	CSVGGGSSYNEQFF	TGCAGCGTTGGAGGAGGGTCCTCCTACAATGAGCAGTTCTTC
NA	NA	15	TRBV6-5	TRBJ2-5	CASSYSRSGLETQYF	TGTGCCAGCAGTTACTCTCGGTCAGGGCTGGAGACCCAGTACTTC
NA	once	13	TRBV24-1	TRBJ2-5	CATSDQQGETQYF	TGTGCCACCAGTGATCAGCAGGGGGAGACCCAGTACTTC
NA	NA	15	TRBV18	TRBJ2-7	CASSPLSGAGYEQYF	TGTGCCAGCTCACCACTTTCCGGCGCAGGCTACGAGCAGTACTTC
NA	NA	13	TRBV27	TRBJ2-7	CASSLRLLGEQYF	TGTGCCAGCAGCTTACGTCTCCTGGGTGAGCAGTACTTC
NA	NA	16	TRBV4-1	TRBJ2-2	CASSQGPVGNTGELFF	TGCGCCAGCAGCCAAGGACCAGTAGGGAACACCGGGGAGCTGTTTTTT
NA	NA	14	TRBV30	TRBJ1-2	CAWSVPVTGYGYTF	TGTGCCTGGAGTGTCCCTGTTACAGGGTATGGCTACACCTTC
NA	NA	15	TRBV28	TRBJ1-5	CASWGGQYSNQPQHF	TGTGCCAGCTGGGGTGGGCAGTATAGCAATCAGCCCCAGCATTTT
NA	NA	15	TRBV18	TRBJ1-6	CASSPLRDLVSPLHF	TGTGCCAGCTCACCACTCCGGGATTTAGTTTCACCCCTCCACTTT
TRBD2	once	16	TRBV5-1	TRBJ2-5	CASRGSAGRRGETQYF	TGCGCCAGCAGGGGTTCAGCGGGACGCCGGGGGGAGACCCAGTACTTC
TRBD1	NA	15	TRBV5-1	TRBJ1-5	CASSLDRGSNQPQHF	TGCGCCAGCAGTTTGGACAGGGGAAGCAATCAGCCCCAGCATTTT
NA	NA	15	TRBV21-1	TRBJ1-5	CASTPGTLSNQPQHF	TGTGCCAGCACTCCCGGTACACTTAGCAATCAGCCCCAGCATTTT
NA	NA	16	TRBV18	TRBJ2-4	CASSPPSILAKNIQYF	TGTGCCAGCTCACCCCCGTCTATCCTAGCCAAAAACATTCAGTACTTC
NA	NA	14	TRBV30	TRBJ2-2	CAYSTHEGTGELFF	TGTGCCTATTCGACCCACGAGGGCACCGGGGAGCTGTTTTTT
NA	once	13	TRBV11-1	TRBJ2-5	CASSLVVGETQYF	TGTGCCAGCAGCTTAGTGGTGGGAGAGACCCAGTACTTC
NA	NA	14	TRBV10-3	TRBJ1-1	CAISGALMNTEAFF	TGTGCCATCAGCGGGGCACTTATGAACACTGAAGCTTTCTTT
TRBD2	NA	17	TRBV5-1	TRBJ2-1	CASSLAPAGEPSPEQFF	TGCGCCAGCAGCTTGGCCCCGGCGGGAGAACCTTCCCCTGAGCAGTTCTTC
NA	NA	15	TRBV7-2	TRBJ2-7	CASSERLGLSYEQYF	TGTGCCAGCAGCGAAAGACTTGGCCTTTCCTACGAGCAGTACTTC
TRBD2	NA	14	TRBV5-1	TRBJ2-5	CASSSGLAGVSEYF	TGCGCCAGCAGCTCCGGACTAGCGGGAGTGAGTGAATACTTC
NA	NA	13	TRBV28	TRBJ1-2	CASSFATNYGYTF	TGTGCCAGCAGTTTCGCAACTAACTATGGCTACACCTTC
NA	once	16	TRBV5-6	TRBJ2-5	CASSRGGLRSQETQYF	TGTGCCAGCAGCCGAGGGGGGCTGAGGAGCCAAGAGACCCAGTACTTC
TRBD2	NA	16	TRBV4-2	TRBJ2-1	CASSSLAGTSYNEQFF	TGTGCCAGCAGCTCCTTAGCGGGTACCTCCTACAATGAGCAGTTCTTC
TRBD2	NA	15	TRBV30	TRBJ2-3	CAWSAGTSGGDTQYF	TGTGCCTGGAGTGCCGGGACTAGCGGGGGTGATACGCAGTATTTT
NA	NA	15	TRBV28	TRBJ1-5	CASSSILYSNQPQHF	TGTGCCAGCAGTTCGATCCTCTATAGCAATCAGCCCCAGCATTTT
TRBD2	NA	15	TRBV3-1/TRBV3-2	TRBJ2-3	CASSPIAGGRDTQYF	TGTGCCAGCAGCCCTATAGCGGGAGGGCGGGATACGCAGTATTTT
NA	NA	14	TRBV5-1	TRBJ1-1	CASSLQVSNTEAFF	TGCGCCAGCAGCTTACAGGTCTCGAACACTGAAGCTTTCTTT